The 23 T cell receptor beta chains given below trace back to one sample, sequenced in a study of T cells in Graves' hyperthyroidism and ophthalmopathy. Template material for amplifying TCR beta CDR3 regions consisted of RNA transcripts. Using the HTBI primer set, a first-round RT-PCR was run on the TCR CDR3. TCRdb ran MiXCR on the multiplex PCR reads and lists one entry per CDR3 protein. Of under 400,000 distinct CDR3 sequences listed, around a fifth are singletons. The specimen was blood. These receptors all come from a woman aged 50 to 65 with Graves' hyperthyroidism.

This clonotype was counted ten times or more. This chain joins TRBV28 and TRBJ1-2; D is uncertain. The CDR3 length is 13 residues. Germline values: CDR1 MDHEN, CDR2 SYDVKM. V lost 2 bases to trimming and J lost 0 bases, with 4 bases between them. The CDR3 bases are TGTGCCAGCAGTTTACCAGCTAACTATGGCTACACCTTC. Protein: CASSLPANYGYTF.

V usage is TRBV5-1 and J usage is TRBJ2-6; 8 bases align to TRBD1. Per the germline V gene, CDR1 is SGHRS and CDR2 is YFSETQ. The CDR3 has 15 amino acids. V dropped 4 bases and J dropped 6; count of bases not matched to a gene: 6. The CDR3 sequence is CASSKTGGEANVLTF. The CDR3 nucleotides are TGCGCCAGCAGCAAAACAGGGGGTGAGGCCAACGTCCTGACTTTC.

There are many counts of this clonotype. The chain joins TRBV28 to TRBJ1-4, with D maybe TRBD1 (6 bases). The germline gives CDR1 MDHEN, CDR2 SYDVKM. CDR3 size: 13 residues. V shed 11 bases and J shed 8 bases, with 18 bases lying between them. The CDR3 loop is CAGLGGRLEKLFF. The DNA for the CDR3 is TGTGCCGGATTGGGGGGGCGCTTAGAAAAACTGTTTTTT.

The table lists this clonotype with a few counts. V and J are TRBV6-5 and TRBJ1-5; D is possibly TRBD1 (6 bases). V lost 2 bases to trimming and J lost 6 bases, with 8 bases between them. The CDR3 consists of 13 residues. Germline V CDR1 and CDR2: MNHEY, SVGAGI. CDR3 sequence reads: CASSYTRGQPQHF. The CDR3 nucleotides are TGTGCCAGCAGTTACACCAGGGGTCAGCCCCAGCATTTT.

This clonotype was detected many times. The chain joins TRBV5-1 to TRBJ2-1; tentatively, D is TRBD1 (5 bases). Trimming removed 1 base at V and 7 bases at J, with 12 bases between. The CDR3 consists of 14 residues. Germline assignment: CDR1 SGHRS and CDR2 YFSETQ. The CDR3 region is CASSLRPQGNEQFF. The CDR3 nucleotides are TGCGCCAGCAGCTTGCGGCCCCAGGGTAATGAGCAGTTCTTC. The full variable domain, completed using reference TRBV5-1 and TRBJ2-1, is KAGVTQTPRYLIKTRGQQVTLSCSPISGHRSVSWYQQTPGQGLQFLFEYFSETQRNKGNFPGRFSGRQFSNSRSEMNVSTLELGDSALYLCASSLRPQGNEQFFGPGTRLTVL.

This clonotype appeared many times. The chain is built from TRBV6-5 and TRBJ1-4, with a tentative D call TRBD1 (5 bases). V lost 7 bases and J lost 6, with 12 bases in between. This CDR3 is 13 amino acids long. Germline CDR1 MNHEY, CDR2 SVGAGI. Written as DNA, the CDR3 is TGTGCCAGCAAAGGGGAGGCGGATGAAAAACTGTTTTTT. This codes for CASKGEADEKLFF.

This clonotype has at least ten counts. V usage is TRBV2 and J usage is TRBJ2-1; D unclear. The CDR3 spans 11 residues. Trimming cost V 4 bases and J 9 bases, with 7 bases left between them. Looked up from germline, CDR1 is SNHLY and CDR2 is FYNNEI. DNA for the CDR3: TGTGCCAGCAGTGTGGTGGGTGAGCAGTTCTTC. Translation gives CASSVVGEQFF.

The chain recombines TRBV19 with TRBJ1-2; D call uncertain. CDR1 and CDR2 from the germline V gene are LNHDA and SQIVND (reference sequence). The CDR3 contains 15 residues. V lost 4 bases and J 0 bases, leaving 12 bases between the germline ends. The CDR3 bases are TGTGCCAGTAGTACAGCCCTGGGTGCTAACTATGGCTACACCTTC. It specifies CASSTALGANYGYTF.

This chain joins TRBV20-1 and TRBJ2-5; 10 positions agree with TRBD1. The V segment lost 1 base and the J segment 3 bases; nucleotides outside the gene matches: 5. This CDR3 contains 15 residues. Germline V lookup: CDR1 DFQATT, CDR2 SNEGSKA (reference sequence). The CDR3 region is CSARGDRGREETQYF. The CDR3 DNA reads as TGCAGTGCTAGAGGAGACAGGGGGCGGGAAGAGACCCAGTACTTC.

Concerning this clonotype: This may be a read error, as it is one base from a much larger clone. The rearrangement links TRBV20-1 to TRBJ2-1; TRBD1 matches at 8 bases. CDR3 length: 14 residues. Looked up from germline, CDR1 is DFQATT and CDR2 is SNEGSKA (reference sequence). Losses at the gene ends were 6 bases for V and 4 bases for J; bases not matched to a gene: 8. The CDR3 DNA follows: TGCAGTGCAACGGACAGGGAGCGATACAATGAGCAGTTCTTC. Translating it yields CSATDRERYNEQFF.

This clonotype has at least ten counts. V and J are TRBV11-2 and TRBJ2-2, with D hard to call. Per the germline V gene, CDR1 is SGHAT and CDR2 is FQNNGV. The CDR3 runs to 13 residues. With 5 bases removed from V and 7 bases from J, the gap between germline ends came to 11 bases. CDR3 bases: TGTGCCAGCAGCCTTTTGTCCGGCGGGGAGCTGTTTTTT. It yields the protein CASSLLSGGELFF.

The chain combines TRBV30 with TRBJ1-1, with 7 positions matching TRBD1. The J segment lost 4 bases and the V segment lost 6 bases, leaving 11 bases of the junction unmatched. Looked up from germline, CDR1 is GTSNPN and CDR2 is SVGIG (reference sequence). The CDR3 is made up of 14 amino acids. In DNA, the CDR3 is TGTGCCTGTCAAGCGGGACAGCACGCCACTGAAGCTTTCTTT. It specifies CACQAGQHATEAFF.

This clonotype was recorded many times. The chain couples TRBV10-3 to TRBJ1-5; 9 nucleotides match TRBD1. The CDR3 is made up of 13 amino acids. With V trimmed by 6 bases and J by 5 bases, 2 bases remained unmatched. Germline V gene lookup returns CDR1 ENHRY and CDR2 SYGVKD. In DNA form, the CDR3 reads TGTGCCATCAGCCGGGACAGGGATCAGCCCCAGCATTTT. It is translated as CAISRDRDQPQHF.

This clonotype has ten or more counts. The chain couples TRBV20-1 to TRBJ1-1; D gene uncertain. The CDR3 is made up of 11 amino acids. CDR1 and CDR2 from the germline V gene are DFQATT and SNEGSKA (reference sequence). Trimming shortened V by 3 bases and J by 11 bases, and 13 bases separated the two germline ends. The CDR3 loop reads CSASPGIKAFF. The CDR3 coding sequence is TGCAGTGCTAGCCCCGGTATAAAGGCTTTCTTT.

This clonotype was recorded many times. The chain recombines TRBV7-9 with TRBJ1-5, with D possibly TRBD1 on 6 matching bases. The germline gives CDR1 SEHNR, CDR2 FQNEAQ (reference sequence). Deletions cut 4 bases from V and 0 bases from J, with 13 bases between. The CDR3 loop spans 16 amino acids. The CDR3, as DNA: TGTGCCAGCAGCTACGGAGGGGGGTTTAGCAATCAGCCCCAGCATTTT. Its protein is CASSYGGGFSNQPQHF. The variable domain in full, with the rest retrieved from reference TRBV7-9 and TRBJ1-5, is DTGVSQNPRHKITKRGQNVTFRCDPISEHNRLYWYRQTLGQGPEFLTYFQNEAQLEKSRLLSDRFSAERPKGSFSTLEIQRTEQGDSAMYLCASSYGGGFSNQPQHFGDGTRLSIL.

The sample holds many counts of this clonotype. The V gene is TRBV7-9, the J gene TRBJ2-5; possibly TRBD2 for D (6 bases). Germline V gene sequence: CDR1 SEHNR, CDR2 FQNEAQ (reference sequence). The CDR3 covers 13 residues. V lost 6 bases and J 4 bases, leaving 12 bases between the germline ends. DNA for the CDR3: TGTGCCAGCAGGGGGGACTTAAGAGAGACCCAGTACTTC. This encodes CASRGDLRETQYF.

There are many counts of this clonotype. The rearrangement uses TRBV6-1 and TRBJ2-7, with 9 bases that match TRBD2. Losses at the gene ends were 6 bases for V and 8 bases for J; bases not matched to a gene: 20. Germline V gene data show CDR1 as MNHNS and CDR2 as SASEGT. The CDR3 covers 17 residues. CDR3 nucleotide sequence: TGTGCCAGCAGCCTGGAAGGAAGCGGGAGGTCTAGCACGAAGCAGTACTTC. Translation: CASSLEGSGRSSTKQYF.

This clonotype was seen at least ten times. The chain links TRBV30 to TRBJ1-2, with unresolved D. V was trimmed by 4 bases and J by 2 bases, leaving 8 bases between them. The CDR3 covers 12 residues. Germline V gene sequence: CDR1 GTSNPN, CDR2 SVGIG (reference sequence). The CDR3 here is CAWNAGNYGYTF. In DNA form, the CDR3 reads TGTGCCTGGAATGCTGGGAACTATGGCTACACCTTC.

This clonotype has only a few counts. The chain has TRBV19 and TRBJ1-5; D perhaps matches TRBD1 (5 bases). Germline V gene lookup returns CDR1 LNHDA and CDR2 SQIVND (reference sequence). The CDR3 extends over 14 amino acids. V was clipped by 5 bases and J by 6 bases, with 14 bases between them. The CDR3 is CASSPGLPGQPQHF. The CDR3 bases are TGTGCCAGTAGTCCGGGACTACCGGGTCAGCCCCAGCATTTT. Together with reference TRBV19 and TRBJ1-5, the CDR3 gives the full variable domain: DGGITQSPKYLFRKEGQNVTLSCEQNLNHDAMYWYRQDPGQGLRLIYYSQIVNDFQKGDIAEGYSVSREKKESFPLTVTSAQKNPTAFYLCASSPGLPGQPQHFGDGTRLSIL.

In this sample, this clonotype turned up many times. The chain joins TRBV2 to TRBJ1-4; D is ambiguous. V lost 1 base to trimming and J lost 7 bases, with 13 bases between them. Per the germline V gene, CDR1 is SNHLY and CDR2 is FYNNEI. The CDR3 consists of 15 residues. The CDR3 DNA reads TGTGCCAGCAGTGAAGGGGCGGGGAGAGGTGAAAAACTGTTTTTT. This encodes CASSEGAGRGEKLFF.

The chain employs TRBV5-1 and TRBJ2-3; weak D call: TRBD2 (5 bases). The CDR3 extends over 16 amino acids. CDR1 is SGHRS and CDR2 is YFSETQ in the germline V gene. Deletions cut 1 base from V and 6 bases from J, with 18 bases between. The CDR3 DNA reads TGCGCCAGCAGCTTGTCGGTAGAGCGGAGTGGGGATACGCAGTATTTT. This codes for CASSLSVERSGDTQYF.

As DNA, the CDR3 is TGTGCCAGCAGTTTACCACGGCCGACCTATGGCTACACCTTC. Its protein is CASSLPRPTYGYTF. This sequence joins TRBV2 and TRBJ1-2; D gene unclear. The germline V and J ends were trimmed by 5 bases and 4 bases, with 14 bases remaining between them. The CDR3 runs to 14 residues. Germline assignment: CDR1 SNHLY and CDR2 FYNNEI.

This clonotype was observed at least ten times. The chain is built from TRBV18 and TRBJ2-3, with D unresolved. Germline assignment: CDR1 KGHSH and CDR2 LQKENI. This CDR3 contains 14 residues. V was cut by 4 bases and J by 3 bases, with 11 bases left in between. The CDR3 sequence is CASSLEGRTDTQYF. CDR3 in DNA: TGTGCCAGCTCACTGGAAGGTCGGACAGATACGCAGTATTTT.